This note documents a single T cell receptor (beta chain) sequence. Its antigen remains unidentified. The sample belongs to a study of shared clonotypes between healthy human individuals. Each cell subset's genomic DNA was divided evenly among several immunoSEQ plates. Some clones are missing from TCRdb's copy, which holds only in-frame ones; the method was immunoSEQ multiplex PCR. Of approximately 980,000 clones detected, 60% to 85% appear once; the ten largest clones hold nearly 1.5%. CDR1 and CDR2 from the germline V gene are MGHRA and YSYEKL. The V and J ends lost 1 base and 3 bases, in that order; junction bases with no gene match: 6. The CDR3 has 17 residues. General study results and limits: Generally, estimated richness proved larger in naive subsets than it did in memory subsets. The authors sampled blood alone, and tissue repertoires likely differ.

The chain links TRBV4-1 to TRBJ1-3, with TRBD1 matching 10 bases. The sequencing sample was made of memory CD4+ T cells sorted from blood. Subset denoted: CD45RA-negative fraction. This receptor was obtained from a man between 18 and 35 years old in good health. This CDR3 reads CASSQGRDRGFGNTIYF. DNA for the CDR3: TGCGCCAGCAGCCAAGGCAGGGACAGGGGTTTTGGAAACACCATATATTTT.